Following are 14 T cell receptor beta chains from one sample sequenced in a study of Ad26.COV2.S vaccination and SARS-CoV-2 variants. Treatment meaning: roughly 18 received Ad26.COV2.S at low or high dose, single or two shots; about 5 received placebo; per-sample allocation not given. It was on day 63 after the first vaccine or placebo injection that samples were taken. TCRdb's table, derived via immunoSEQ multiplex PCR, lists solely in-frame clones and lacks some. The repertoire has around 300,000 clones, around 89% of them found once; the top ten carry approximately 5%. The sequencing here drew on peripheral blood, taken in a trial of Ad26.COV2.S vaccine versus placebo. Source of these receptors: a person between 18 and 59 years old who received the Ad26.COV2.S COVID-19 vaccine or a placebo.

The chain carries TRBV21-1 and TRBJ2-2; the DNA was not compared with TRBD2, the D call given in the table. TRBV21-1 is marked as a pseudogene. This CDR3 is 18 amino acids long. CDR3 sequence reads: CASSPLPRRRQSTGELFF. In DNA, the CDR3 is TGTGCCAGCAGCCCCCTCCCGAGGAGAAGGCAATCCACCGGGGAGCTGTTTTTT.

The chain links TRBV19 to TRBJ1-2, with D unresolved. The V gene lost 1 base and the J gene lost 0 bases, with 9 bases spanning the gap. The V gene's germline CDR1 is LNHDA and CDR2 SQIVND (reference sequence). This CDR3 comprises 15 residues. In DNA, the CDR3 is TGTGCCAGTAGTATAGTCGGCACCACTAACTATGGCTACACCTTC. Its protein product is CASSIVGTTNYGYTF.

The CDR3 DNA reads as TGCGCCAGCAGCTTGTCGCCAGGCTTTAACACCGGGGAGCTGTTTTTT. Encoded protein: CASSLSPGFNTGELFF. The rearrangement uses TRBV5-1 and TRBJ2-2; D not resolved. In germline, CDR1 is SGHRS, CDR2 YFSETQ. The CDR3 extends over 16 amino acids. V lost 1 base, J lost 2 bases, and 12 bases lay in between.

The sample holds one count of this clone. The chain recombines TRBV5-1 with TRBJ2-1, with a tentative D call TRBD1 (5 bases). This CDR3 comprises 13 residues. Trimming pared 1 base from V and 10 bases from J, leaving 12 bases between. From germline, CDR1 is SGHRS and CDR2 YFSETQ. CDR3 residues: CASSLRLGQEQFF. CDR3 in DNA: TGCGCCAGCAGCTTGCGATTGGGGCAGGAGCAGTTCTTC.

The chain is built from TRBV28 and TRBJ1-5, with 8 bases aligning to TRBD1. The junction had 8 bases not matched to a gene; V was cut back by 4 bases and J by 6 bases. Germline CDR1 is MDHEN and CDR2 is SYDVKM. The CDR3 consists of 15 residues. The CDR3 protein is CASSSGQGDCQPQHF. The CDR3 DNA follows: TGTGCCAGCAGTTCCGGACAGGGAGATTGTCAGCCCCAGCATTTT.

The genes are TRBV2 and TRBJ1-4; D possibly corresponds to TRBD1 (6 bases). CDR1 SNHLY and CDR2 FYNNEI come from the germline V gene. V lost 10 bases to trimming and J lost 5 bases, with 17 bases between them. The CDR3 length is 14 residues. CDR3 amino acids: CATRPDRENEKLFF. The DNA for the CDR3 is TGTGCCACCCGACCGGACAGAGAAAATGAAAAACTGTTTTTT.

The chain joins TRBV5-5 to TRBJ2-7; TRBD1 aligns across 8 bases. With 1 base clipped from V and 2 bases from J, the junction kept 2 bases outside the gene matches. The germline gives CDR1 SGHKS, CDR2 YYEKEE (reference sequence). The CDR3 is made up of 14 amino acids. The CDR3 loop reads CASSLNRGAYEQYF. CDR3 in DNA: TGTGCCAGCAGCTTGAACAGGGGGGCCTACGAGCAGTACTTC.

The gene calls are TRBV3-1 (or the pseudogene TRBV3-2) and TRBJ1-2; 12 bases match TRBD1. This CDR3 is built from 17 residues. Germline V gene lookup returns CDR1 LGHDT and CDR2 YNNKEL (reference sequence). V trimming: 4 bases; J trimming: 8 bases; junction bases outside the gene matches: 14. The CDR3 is CASSLPGTGGAGLGYTF. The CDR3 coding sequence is TGTGCCAGCAGCCTCCCAGGGACAGGGGGCGCCGGATTAGGCTACACCTTC.

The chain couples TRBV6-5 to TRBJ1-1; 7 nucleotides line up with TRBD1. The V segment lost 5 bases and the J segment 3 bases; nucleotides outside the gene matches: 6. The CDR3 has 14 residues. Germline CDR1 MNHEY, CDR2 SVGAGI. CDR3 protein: CASSNYRGDTEAFF. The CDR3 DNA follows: TGTGCCAGCAGTAATTACAGGGGCGACACTGAAGCTTTCTTT.

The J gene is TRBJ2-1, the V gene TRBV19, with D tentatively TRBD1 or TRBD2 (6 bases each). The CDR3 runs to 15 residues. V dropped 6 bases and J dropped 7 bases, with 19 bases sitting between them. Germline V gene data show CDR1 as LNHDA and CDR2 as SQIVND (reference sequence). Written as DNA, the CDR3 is TGTGCCAGTAGCCCACAGGGAGGCGGGATGAATGAGCAGTTCTTC. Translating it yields CASSPQGGGMNEQFF.

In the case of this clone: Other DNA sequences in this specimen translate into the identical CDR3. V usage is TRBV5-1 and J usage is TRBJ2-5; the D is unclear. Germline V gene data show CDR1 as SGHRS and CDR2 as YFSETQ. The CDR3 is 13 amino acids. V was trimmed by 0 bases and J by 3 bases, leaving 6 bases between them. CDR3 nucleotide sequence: TGCGCCAGCAGCTTGGGACGGGAAGAGACCCAGTACTTC. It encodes CASSLGREETQYF.

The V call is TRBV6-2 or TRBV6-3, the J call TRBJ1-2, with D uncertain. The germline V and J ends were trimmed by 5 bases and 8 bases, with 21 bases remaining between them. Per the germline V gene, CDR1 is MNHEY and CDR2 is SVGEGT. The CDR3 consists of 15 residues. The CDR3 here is CASSRLLGLRLGYTF. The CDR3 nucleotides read TGTGCCAGCAGTCGTCTTTTGGGCCTCCGGCTGGGCTACACCTTC.

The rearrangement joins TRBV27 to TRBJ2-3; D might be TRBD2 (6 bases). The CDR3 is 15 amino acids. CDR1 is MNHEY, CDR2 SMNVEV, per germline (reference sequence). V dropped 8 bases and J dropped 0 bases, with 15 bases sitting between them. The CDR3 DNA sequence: TGTGCCAGCGGGGTTCGGGGGAGAAGCACAGATACGCAGTATTTT. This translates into CASGVRGRSTDTQYF.

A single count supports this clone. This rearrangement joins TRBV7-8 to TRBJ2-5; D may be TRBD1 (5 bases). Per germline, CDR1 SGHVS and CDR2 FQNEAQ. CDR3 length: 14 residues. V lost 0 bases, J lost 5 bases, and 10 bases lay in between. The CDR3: CASSLAPQGETQYF. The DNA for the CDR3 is TGTGCCAGCAGCTTAGCGCCCCAGGGTGAGACCCAGTACTTC.